This T cell receptor (beta chain) was observed in a study of human T cells and chemical hapten exposure. Study as a whole: The study sensitized with 2% DPC on an approximately 2 cm by approximately 2 cm patch of upper inner arm skin.

General study results and limits: There was alopecia in the donors, so their immune response may differ from that of healthy people. Expanded TCR sets contained significantly more large CDR3 similarity clusters than controls.

Each CDR3 protein is one row after TCRdb ran MiXCR on the RACE reads. This sample carries 250,000 to 300,000 distinct CDR3 sequences, almost 8% of them seen once, and the ten largest clones take 1.2%. Specified time point: pre-sensitization, week 0. Indicated treatment: therapeutic diphenylcyclopropenone sensitization with weekly scalp DPC. Those who donated were patients with alopecia, 18 to 70 years of age, and suitable for DPC. This clonotype was observed at least ten times. What it recognizes is unknown. The ends were cut back, 1 base at V and 6 bases at J, with 16 bases in the middle. The CDR3 is 16 residues long. Germline CDR1 reads SGHNT; CDR2 reads YYREEE (reference sequence).

The chain carries TRBV5-4 and TRBJ2-2; unclear D gene. This clonotype originated in a man younger than 30 with alopecia areata. Some clones in this sample may be carry-over from other donors' samples. Sequenced here: whole blood, sampled in connection with sensitization to the hapten diphenylcyclopropenone (DPC). The CDR3 DNA sequence: TGTGCCAGCAGCTTGTTAGGTTCAGGTCGTCCCGGGGAGCTGTTTTTT. Protein sequence: CASSLLGSGRPGELFF.